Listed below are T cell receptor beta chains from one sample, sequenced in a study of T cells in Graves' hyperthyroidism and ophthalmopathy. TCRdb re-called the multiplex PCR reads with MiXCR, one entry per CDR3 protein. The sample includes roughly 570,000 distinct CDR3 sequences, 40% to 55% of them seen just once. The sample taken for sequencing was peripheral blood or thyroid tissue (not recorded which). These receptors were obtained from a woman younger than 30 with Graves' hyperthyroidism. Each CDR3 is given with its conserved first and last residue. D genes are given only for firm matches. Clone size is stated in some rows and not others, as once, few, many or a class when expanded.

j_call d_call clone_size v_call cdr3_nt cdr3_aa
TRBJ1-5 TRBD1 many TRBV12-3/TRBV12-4 TGTGCCAGCAGTTTTTGGGGTTGGCGACAGGGCGTCCAGCCCCAGCATTTT CASSFWGWRQGVQPQHF
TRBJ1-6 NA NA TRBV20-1 TGCAGTGCTAGTGGGCTCCCCCTCCACTTT CSASGLPLHF
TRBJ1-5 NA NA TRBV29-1 TGCAGCGTTGAAGGCAGCCCCGGGCAGCCCCAGCATTTT CSVEGSPGQPQHF
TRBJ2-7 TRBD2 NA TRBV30 TGTGCCTGGACCGGTAGCGGGAGTAGGTACGAGCAGTACTTC CAWTGSGSRYEQYF
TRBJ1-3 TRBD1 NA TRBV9 TGTGCCAGCAGCGTAGACGACAGGGAACCCGGAAACACCATATATTTT CASSVDDREPGNTIYF
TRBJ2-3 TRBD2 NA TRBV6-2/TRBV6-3 TGTGCCAGCAGTGAAATAGCGGGAGGGCACACAGATACGCAGTATTTT CASSEIAGGHTDTQYF
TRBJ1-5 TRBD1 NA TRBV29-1 TGCAGCGTGAGCCAGGGGGCTTATAGCAATCAGCCCCAGCATTTT CSVSQGAYSNQPQHF
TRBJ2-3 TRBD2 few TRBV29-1 TGCAGCGTTGAAGCTAGCGGGAGGCGCACAGATACGCAGTATTTT CSVEASGRRTDTQYF
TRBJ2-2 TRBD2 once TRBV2 TGTGCCAGCAGTACGGGACTAGCGGGCAACACCGGGGAGCTGTTTTTT CASSTGLAGNTGELFF
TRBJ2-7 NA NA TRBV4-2 TGTGCCAGCAGCCACCGGGGCCGAGGAGCCTACGAGCAGTACTTC CASSHRGRGAYEQYF
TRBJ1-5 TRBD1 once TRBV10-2 TGCGCCAGCAGACGGGAGACAGGGTCGAATCAGCCCCAGCATTTT CASRRETGSNQPQHF
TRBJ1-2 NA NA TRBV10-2 TGCGCCAGCAGTGAAGAGGGGAACTATGGCTACACCTTC CASSEEGNYGYTF
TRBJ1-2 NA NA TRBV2 TGTGCCAGTGAGACAGGATCCTATGGCTACACCTTC CASETGSYGYTF
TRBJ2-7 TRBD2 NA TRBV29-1 TGCAGCTTGGGAGGCGGGAGAATCTACGAGCAGTACTTC CSLGGGRIYEQYF
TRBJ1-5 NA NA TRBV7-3 TGCGCCAGCAGCCAACCTACCCGGGGTCATCCCCAGCATTTT CASSQPTRGHPQHF
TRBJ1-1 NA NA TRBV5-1 TGCGCCAGCAGCCAGGGGACCACTGAAGCTTTCTTT CASSQGTTEAFF
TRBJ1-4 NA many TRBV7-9 TGTGCCGCCCGGCCAGGGATGGGGCTTAATGAAAAACTGTTTTTT CAARPGMGLNEKLFF